The present T cell receptor (beta chain) was sequenced within a study of T cells after yellow fever vaccination (dated by TCRdb to 2018 to 2020). Notes on the research overall: The SMART-Seq v4 Ultra Low Input RNA kit was used to prepare libraries from fractions with low cell numbers. Two healthy male donors, one aged 18 to 30 and one aged 30 to 40 years, made up the cohort. To follow T-cell clones before and after both primary and booster YFV17D yellow fever vaccination, bulk TCR alpha and beta repertoires underwent longitudinal sequencing. Blood was collected at multiple timepoints before and after primary and secondary immunization, and bulk PBMC replicates and cell subsets were isolated.

Per the publication, the treatment or condition label means: live attenuated yellow fever vaccine strain. PBMCs were isolated from peripheral blood using a standard Ficoll-Paque protocol. Dynabeads CD4 and CD8 positive selection kits were used to isolate CD4 and CD8 T-cell fractions. TriZol was used to extract RNA from bulk PBMCs, from CD4 and CD8 fractions, and from dextramer-positive and dextramer-negative fractions. Concerning this clonotype itself: Which antigen it targets is not known. Within one base of it there is no much larger clone, and no base qualities were kept.

The junction carries 13 bases between V and J, which are trimmed by 3 bases and 8 bases respectively. Taken from the germline V gene, the CDR1 and CDR2 loops are SGHTA and FQGNSA. From cysteine to phenylalanine, the CDR3 is 13 amino acids long. Only the CDR3 DNA is retained, 39 bases long and in frame from the first base. Broader findings and caveats from the paper: The secondary T-cell response was weaker than the primary response but faster, peaking on day 5 instead of day 15. Because abundant contaminating clonotypes from the bulk population could be contained in FACS-sorted repertoires, computational filtering was required. A small share of clonotypes occurred in both CD4 and CD8 compartments, likely arising from convergent recombination. After the booster, most clones that had expanded after primary vaccination were detected again (around 97% of CD4 and around 88% of CD8), suggesting broad maintenance of memory. Only a couple of donors were included in the study, so the extent to which the findings can be generalized is limited.

The sequencer was an Illumina NovaSeq 6000. TCR cDNA was made using 5'RACE template switching, a step that added a universal primer site and unique molecular identifiers. cDNA synthesis was primed from both the TCR alpha and TCR beta constant segments. Library amplification used two PCR steps, and the second PCR step added sample barcodes and sequencing adapters. Sequencing of libraries was done on Illumina HiSeq 2500 (2x100 bp) or NovaSeq (2x150 bp). The authors processed their data as follows. Demultiplexing of reads and collapsing into UMI consensus sequences were performed with MIGEC, and V(D)J alignment was carried out with MiXCR. Vaccine-responding clonotypes were identified with edgeR using replicate PBMC samples, with FDR below 0.01 and a log2 fold change above 5 up to day 15 being required. Bulk clonotypes were assigned CD4 or CD8 identity according to which sequenced CD4 or CD8 repertoire held them at higher abundance. The public reads were reprocessed in TCRdb via fastp at Q25 and MiXCR, keeping in-frame beta chains. Identical CDR3 protein sequences are pooled into one entry, listed with their most common genes and DNA. None of the V and J calls come from the authors' own analysis; TCRdb made them. A total of about 210,000 distinct CDR3 sequences appear in this sample, less than 3.5% of them only once. Around 3.2% of the sample goes to the ten largest clones.

The sequences come from CD4+ T cells sorted from PBMCs, collected 10 days after the yellow fever booster vaccination. The receptor was isolated from a man aged 18 to 29 who received the YFV17D yellow fever vaccine. The V and J segments used are TRBV7-2 and TRBJ1-2; there is no confident call for the D gene. The DNA sequence follows: TGTGCCAGCAGCTTCAGTTCCCCCGGCGGCTACACCTTC. Translated, it reads CASSFSSPGGYTF.